This section outlines one TCR beta chain sequence together with its context. Its antigen target is currently unknown. The input lacks base qualities; no much larger clone sits a single base away. This entry belongs to a study of CD8 T cells in Susac syndrome (dated by TCRdb to the late 2010s). Study-level background: The study used repertoire sequencing to test whether antigen drove CD8+ T cell activation and differentiation in Susac syndrome.

High-throughput TCR beta sequencing profiled peripheral blood CD8+ and CD4+ T cells from healthy donors, Susac syndrome patients and multiple sclerosis patients. Healthy donors were age- and sex-matched controls. CD8+ TEMRA cells were enriched by FACS, while bulk CD8+ and CD4+ T cells were purified by magnetic negative isolation. Blood was drawn into EDTA tubes, processed within 24 hours, and PBMCs were isolated by density gradient centrifugation. PBMCs intended for TCR sequencing were cryopreserved in liquid nitrogen and were subsequently thawed in a 37 degrees C water bath. The sorted or isolated CD4+, CD8+ and CD8+ TEMRA cells reached a purity of at least 90%. RNA was extracted using the RNeasy kit, and roughly 0.5 to 1 microgram was reverse transcribed with random hexamers. The immunoSEQ multiplex PCR assay, covering 54 Vbeta and 13 Jbeta segments, was used to amplify TCR beta CDR3 regions. To correct PCR amplification bias, a synthetic template baseline was used for both primer optimization and computational correction. The published analysis was carried out like this. Reads were assigned to V, D and J genes according to IMGT and analyzed in immunoSEQ Analyzer, with only productive sequences retained. Clonality was computed as one minus Shannon entropy normalized by log2 of the number of productive unique sequences. Public and private clones were assessed among the 100 most prevalent clones of each patient and control. Clones were defined as Susac-specific when absent from the healthy and MS cohorts, from about 1,100 published viral clones and from other ImmuneACCESS disease sequences. TCRdb reworked the public reads: Q25 trimming with fastp, MiXCR clone assembly, productive beta chains retained. When rows share a CDR3 protein, they turn into one entry using the most common DNA and genes. For this entry, the V and J calls and clone size follow TCRdb and not the study's own pipeline. The sample yields roughly 120,000 distinct CDR3 sequences; just under 95% were counted once. The ten largest clones represent roughly 0.08% of the sample.

The study at large found these results: The number of individuals in the TCR sequencing and HLA analysis was recognized as being relatively small.

The germline V gene (reference sequence) gives CDR1 as LGHDT and CDR2 as YNNKEL. V is pared back by 4 bases and J by 6 bases, with 8 bases lying between the germline termini. The CDR3 measures 12 amino acids from cysteine to phenylalanine. The retained sequence is limited to the CDR3, 36 bases, with the frame set at the first base. In this chain, TRBV3-1 is recombined with TRBJ2-3, with no confidently assigned D gene. Sequencing input: CD4+ T cells from PBMCs. The sequence was obtained from a human donor in good health. The CDR3 protein: CASSPGQDTQYF. The nucleotides are TGTGCCAGCAGCCCAGGCCAGGATACGCAGTATTTT.